One and the same sample provided the 30 T cell receptor beta chains below, sequenced in a study of patients and donors after allogeneic stem cell transplantation. TCRdb re-called the RT-PCR reads through MiXCR, storing one row per CDR3 protein. The table lists about a million distinct CDR3 sequences, roughly 18% of them singletons. Sequencing was performed on blood, either unsorted or a sorted T cell fraction (not recorded which). All receptors come from a human donor who was either an allogeneic HSCT recipient or a stem cell or donor lymphocyte infusion donor (not recorded which). It is not recorded whose cells these are; they may come from a transplant donor.

This clonotype was found a few times. The genes are TRBV11-2 and TRBJ2-7, with a possible D match to TRBD2 (5 bases). The CDR3 length is 13 residues. Germline CDR1 SGHAT, CDR2 FQNNGV. Trimming cost V 5 bases and J 12 bases, with 20 bases left between them. This chain's CDR3 is CASSPTALGILYF. The DNA of the CDR3 is TGTGCCAGCAGCCCCACGGCGCTCGGGATATTGTACTTC. The complete variable domain, with remaining parts taken from reference TRBV11-2 and TRBJ2-7, reads EAGVAQSPRYKIIEKRQSVAFWCNPISGHATLYWYQQILGQGPKLLIQFQNNGVVDDSQLPKDRFSAERLKGVDSTLKIQPAKLEDSAVYLCASSPTALGILYFGPGTRLTVT.

At least ten counts were recorded for this clonotype. The chain is built from TRBV12-3 or TRBV12-4 and TRBJ2-1, with 10 bases lining up with TRBD1. This CDR3 spans 17 amino acids. Trimming cost V 4 bases and J 7 bases; bases outside gene matches: 13. The CDR3 DNA sequence: TGTGCCAGCAGTTCCGACGCCCGAGACAGGGGGCGAAATGAGCAGTTCTTC. It is translated as CASSSDARDRGRNEQFF.

This chain connects TRBV6-1 to TRBJ2-7; 8 bases are shared with TRBD2. CDR1 MNHNS and CDR2 SASEGT come from the germline V gene. Unmatched junction bases numbered 18, after V lost 8 bases and J lost 6 bases. This CDR3 has 16 residues. CDR3 coding DNA: TGTGCCAGCGGGAGGGCGGGAGGCCAGGGCATTAGCGAGCAGTACTTC. Protein product: CASGRAGGQGISEQYF.

This clonotype was found many times. This chain links TRBV29-1 with TRBJ2-5; the match to TRBD1 covers 8 bases. The V and J ends lost 5 bases and 5 bases, in that order; junction bases with no gene match: 4. This CDR3 region has 12 residues. In germline, CDR1 is SQVTM, CDR2 ANQGSEA. CDR3 loop: CSVSGQGETQYF. The DNA for the CDR3 is TGCAGCGTTTCCGGACAGGGTGAGACCCAGTACTTC.

This clonotype was seen a handful of times. This chain joins TRBV15 and TRBJ1-5; perhaps TRBD1 as D (5 bases). This CDR3 is 14 amino acids long. V was cut by 5 bases and J by 2 bases, with 10 bases left in between. Looked up from germline, CDR1 is LNHNV and CDR2 is YYDKDF (reference sequence). CDR3 in DNA: TGTGCCACCAGCCGAGGAGGGGGCAATCAGCCCCAGCATTTT. It encodes CATSRGGGNQPQHF. Looking up the rest from reference TRBV15 and TRBJ1-5 gives the full variable domain: DAMVIQNPRYQVTQFGKPVTLSCSQTLNHNVMYWYQQKSSQAPKLLFHYYDKDFNNEADTPDNFQSRRPNTSFCFLDIRSPGLGDTAMYLCATSRGGGNQPQHFGDGTRLSIL.

The V call is TRBV6-2 or TRBV6-3, the J call TRBJ1-1; 9 bases align to TRBD1. Unmatched junction bases numbered 11, after V lost 8 bases and J lost 4 bases. This CDR3 spans 15 amino acids. Germline lookup yields CDR1 MNHEY and CDR2 SVGEGT. CDR3 DNA: TGTGCCAGCGACAGGGGGTCCCCACGAGGCACTGAAGCTTTCTTT. Translation gives CASDRGSPRGTEAFF.

The chain has TRBV24-1 and TRBJ2-2, with 14 bases lining up with TRBD2. CDR1 is KGHDR, CDR2 SFDVKD, per germline. The CDR3 is 15 residues long. V was pared by 7 bases and J by 3 bases, with 0 bases of the junction left unmatched. The CDR3 bases are TGTGCCACCAGGACTAGCGGGAGGGACACCGGGGAGCTGTTTTTT. Protein sequence: CATRTSGRDTGELFF.

The chain uses TRBV6-5 and TRBJ2-7; tentative D call: TRBD1 (6 bases). The CDR3 contains 16 residues. With 0 bases removed from V and 5 bases from J, the gap between germline ends came to 17 bases. Germline V gene sequence: CDR1 MNHEY, CDR2 SVGAGI. The CDR3, as DNA: TGTGCCAGCAGTTACTCCCCCTCGTCATACAGGGACGAGCAGTACTTC. Translated: CASSYSPSSYRDEQYF.

The chain is built from TRBV5-1 and TRBJ1-6, with no clear D. Germline-derived CDR1 and CDR2 are SGHRS and YFSETQ. The CDR3 is 17 amino acids. Deletions cut 0 bases from V and 6 bases from J, with 16 bases between. The CDR3 is CASSLEWKAGSNSPLHF. The CDR3 DNA is TGCGCCAGCAGCTTGGAGTGGAAGGCGGGGAGTAATTCACCCCTCCACTTT.

V and J are TRBV7-2 and TRBJ2-5; D is uncertain. V was trimmed by 5 bases and J by 4 bases, leaving 14 bases between them. The CDR3 totals 14 residues. Looked up from germline, CDR1 is SGHTA and CDR2 is FQGNSA. The CDR3, as DNA: TGTGCCAGCAGCGCTCCATCCACGCGAGAGACCCAGTACTTC. Protein sequence: CASSAPSTRETQYF.

A few counts support this clonotype. CDR3 nucleotide sequence: TGTGCCAGCAGACCCTACCCCGGGAGCCGAGATAATTCACCCCTCCACTTT. The encoded protein is CASRPYPGSRDNSPLHF. The gene calls are TRBV12-3 or TRBV12-4 and TRBJ1-6; D is ambiguous. The V end was cut by 6 bases, the J end by 5 bases, with 20 bases between. CDR3 length: 17 residues.

This clonotype was seen a handful of times. The chain uses TRBV2 and TRBJ2-7; TRBD2 is a possible D gene (6 bases). Trimming cost V 1 base and J 0 bases, with 13 bases left between them. Germline values: CDR1 SNHLY, CDR2 FYNNEI. The length of the CDR3 is 16 residues. CDR3 bases: TGTGCCAGCAGTGAAGGGGTCGGCGGGGCCTCCTACGAGCAGTACTTC. This translates into CASSEGVGGASYEQYF.

This clonotype was counted ten times or more. The chain carries TRBV28 and TRBJ2-7; the D gene is possibly TRBD1 (5 bases). The germline V gene has CDR1 MDHEN and CDR2 SYDVKM. The V end lost 6 bases, the J end lost 2 bases, and 17 bases lay between the germline ends. The CDR3 loop spans 15 amino acids. The CDR3 DNA reads TGTGCCAGCAGGACTTCAGGGTCTCAGACCTACGAGCAGTACTTC. Protein sequence: CASRTSGSQTYEQYF.

This clonotype was observed a single time. The rearrangement links TRBV7-6 to TRBJ2-7; TRBD2 aligns across 11 bases. The CDR3 is made up of 14 amino acids. CDR1 SGHVS and CDR2 FNYEAQ come from the germline V gene. V lost 5 bases to trimming and J lost 5 bases; unmatched junction nucleotides: 5. DNA of the CDR3: TGTGCCAGCAGCCCAAGACTAGCGGGAAACGAGCAGTACTTC. Amino acid sequence: CASSPRLAGNEQYF.

V is TRBV5-1 and J is TRBJ2-7; D perhaps matches TRBD1 (6 bases). Germline V lookup: CDR1 SGHRS, CDR2 YFSETQ. The CDR3 sequence is 15 residues long. V lost 3 bases, J lost 4 bases, and 17 bases lay in between. CDR3: CASSYGWDKNYEQYF. Written as DNA, the CDR3 is TGCGCCAGCAGCTACGGCTGGGACAAGAATTACGAGCAGTACTTC.

This clonotype was counted a few times. The gene calls are TRBV7-9 and TRBJ1-6, with D possibly being TRBD1 (5 bases). Trimming removed 5 bases from V and 14 bases from J, with 13 bases in between. The CDR3 sequence is 12 residues long. Germline V lookup: CDR1 SEHNR, CDR2 FQNEAQ (reference sequence). The CDR3 nucleotides are TGTGCCAGCAGCCCCTCGGAGGGGACCCTCCACTTT. It specifies CASSPSEGTLHF.

The genes are TRBV30 and TRBJ1-4, with a possible D match to TRBD1 (5 bases). V was trimmed by 5 bases and J by 7 bases, leaving 17 bases between them. In germline, CDR1 is GTSNPN, CDR2 SVGIG (reference sequence). CDR3 size: 14 residues. CDR3 region: CAWGGRGFGEKLFF. CDR3 coding DNA: TGTGCCTGGGGGGGGAGGGGTTTCGGTGAAAAACTGTTTTTT. The complete variable domain, with remaining parts taken from reference TRBV30 and TRBJ1-4, reads SQTIHQWPATLVQPVGSPLSLECTVEGTSNPNLYWYRQAAGRGLQLLFYSVGIGQISSEVPQNLSASRPQDRQFILSSKKLLLSDSGFYLCAWGGRGFGEKLFFGSGTQLSVL.

V and J are TRBV20-1 and TRBJ2-3; 14 bases line up with TRBD2. Losses at the gene ends were 1 base for V and 5 bases for J; bases not matched to a gene: 5. This CDR3 region has 16 residues. The V gene's germline CDR1 is DFQATT and CDR2 SNEGSKA (reference sequence). The DNA for the CDR3 is TGCAGTGCTAGAGCCCCGGGACTAGCGGGAGTAGATACGCAGTATTTT. Its protein product is CSARAPGLAGVDTQYF.

Here the CDR3 reads CSAPVSATGTGRLQYF. The CDR3, as DNA: TGCAGTGCCCCTGTCTCGGCGACCGGGACAGGGAGGCTTCAGTACTTC. The genes are TRBV20-1 and TRBJ2-4; 9 bases line up with TRBD1. Trimming removed 6 bases from V and 11 bases from J; junction bases left unmatched: 20. Germline CDR1 reads DFQATT; CDR2 reads SNEGSKA (reference sequence). The CDR3 totals 16 residues.

This chain uses TRBV20-1 with TRBJ2-7; the D gene is possibly TRBD1 (6 bases). The germline gives CDR1 DFQATT, CDR2 SNEGSKA (reference sequence). The CDR3 is made up of 15 amino acids. The V and J ends lost 5 bases and 3 bases respectively, with 20 bases between them. The CDR3, as DNA: TGCAGTGCTTCCAACCTAGACAGGAGACTCTACGAGCAGTACTTC. This translates into CSASNLDRRLYEQYF.

This clonotype occurred many times. V usage is TRBV7-2 and J usage is TRBJ2-2; D remains unclear. The CDR3 totals 12 residues. Trimming removed 6 bases at V and 3 bases at J, with 5 bases between. Germline values: CDR1 SGHTA, CDR2 FQGNSA. The CDR3 is CASSLHTGELFF. The CDR3 DNA is TGTGCCAGCAGTCTCCACACCGGGGAGCTGTTTTTT.

This chain joins TRBV9 and TRBJ2-3, with unresolved D. The CDR3 is made up of 14 amino acids. Germline CDR1 SGDLS, CDR2 YYNGEE. The germline V and J ends were trimmed by 0 bases and 2 bases, with 7 bases remaining between them. CDR3 residues: CASSVGTTTDTQYF. The CDR3 DNA reads as TGTGCCAGCAGCGTAGGAACTACCACAGATACGCAGTATTTT. Filled out from reference TRBV9 and TRBJ2-3, the complete variable domain reads DSGVTQTPKHLITATGQRVTLRCSPRSGDLSVYWYQQSLDQGLQFLIQYYNGEERAKGNILERFSAQQFPDLHSELNLSSLELGDSALYFCASSVGTTTDTQYFGPGTRLTVL.

This clonotype was recorded a few times. The chain uses TRBV20-1 and TRBJ1-4, with D possibly TRBD1 on 5 matching bases. CDR3 length: 15 amino acids. Germline loops: CDR1 DFQATT, CDR2 SNEGSKA (reference sequence). Trimming took off 0 bases at V and 7 bases at J, with 15 bases between the two ends. This CDR3 is CSARDPGGAGEKLFF. Written as DNA, the CDR3 is TGCAGTGCTAGAGACCCCGGGGGAGCGGGTGAAAAACTGTTTTTT.

The chain is built from TRBV27 and TRBJ2-7; 10 bases agree with TRBD2. Germline CDR1 reads MNHEY; CDR2 reads SMNVEV (reference sequence). Trimming cost V 0 bases and J 2 bases; bases outside gene matches: 4. The CDR3 runs 16 residues. As DNA, the CDR3 is TGTGCCAGCAGTTTATCGCTAGCGGGAGCCCCCTACGAGCAGTACTTC. This gives the protein CASSLSLAGAPYEQYF.

This clonotype occurred a few times. The chain links TRBV4-1 to TRBJ2-7; D is undetermined. V was trimmed by 2 bases and J by 6 bases, leaving 11 bases between them. Germline loops: CDR1 MGHRA, CDR2 YSYEKL. The CDR3 contains 13 residues. The CDR3 region is CASSQPGLGEQYF. As DNA, the CDR3 is TGCGCCAGCAGCCAACCGGGTTTGGGCGAGCAGTACTTC.

This clonotype was counted only a few times. This chain joins TRBV6-5 and TRBJ2-1; 8 bases map to TRBD2. V shed 0 bases, J shed 9 bases, and the junction held 10 bases outside the gene matches. Germline CDR1 reads MNHEY; CDR2 reads SVGAGI. The CDR3 is 16 residues long. This CDR3 is CASSYSLSSGYGEQFF. The CDR3 DNA follows: TGTGCCAGCAGTTACTCTCTATCTAGCGGGTACGGTGAGCAGTTCTTC.

Many counts were recorded for this clonotype. This chain links TRBV12-3 or TRBV12-4 with TRBJ2-1; TRBD2 matches 8 bases. Trimming took 3 bases from V and 4 from J; bases not matched to a gene: 8. The CDR3 has 16 residues. CDR3 bases: TGTGCCAGCAGTTTTGGGGCTAGCGGGCGATACAATGAGCAGTTCTTC. It is translated as CASSFGASGRYNEQFF.

This clonotype showed up just a few times. The genes are TRBV5-1 and TRBJ1-2; 8 bases are a match to TRBD1. The CDR3 sequence is 15 residues long. Trimming at V came to 5 bases and at J to 8 bases, leaving 14 bases not matched to a gene. Germline V gene lookup returns CDR1 SGHRS and CDR2 YFSETQ. The CDR3 DNA is TGCGCCAGCAGGCCTCCGACAGGGGACATTTCGGGCTACACCTTC. Amino acid sequence: CASRPPTGDISGYTF.

V and J are TRBV11-1 and TRBJ1-1, with 9 bases identical to TRBD1. V shed 3 bases and J 2 bases; nucleotides not matched to a gene: 7. The CDR3 spans 16 residues. CDR1 and CDR2 from the germline V gene are SGHAT and FQDESV (reference sequence). This CDR3 is CASSFTGQGNNTEAFF. For the CDR3, the DNA is TGTGCCAGCAGCTTTACCGGACAGGGGAACAACACTGAAGCTTTCTTT.

This clonotype was counted only a few times. The chain has TRBV20-1 and TRBJ1-2; 7 bases map to TRBD1. Germline V gene sequence: CDR1 DFQATT, CDR2 SNEGSKA (reference sequence). The CDR3 runs 13 residues. V lost 0 bases, J lost 6 bases, and 4 bases stayed unmatched. The CDR3 nucleotides are TGCAGTGCTAGAGAGGACAGGAGTAATGGCTACACCTTC. Encoded protein: CSAREDRSNGYTF.